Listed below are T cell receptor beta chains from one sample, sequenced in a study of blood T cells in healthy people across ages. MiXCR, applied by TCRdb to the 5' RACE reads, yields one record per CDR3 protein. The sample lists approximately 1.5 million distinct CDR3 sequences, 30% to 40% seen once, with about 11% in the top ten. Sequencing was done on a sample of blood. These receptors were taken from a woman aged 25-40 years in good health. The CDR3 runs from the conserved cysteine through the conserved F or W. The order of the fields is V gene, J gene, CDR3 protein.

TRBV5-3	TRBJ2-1	CARSLGDEQFF
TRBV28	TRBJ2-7	CASGIARGEQYF
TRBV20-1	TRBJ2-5	CSAREQIARQETQYF
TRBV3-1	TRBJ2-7	CASSQRGWTYEQYF
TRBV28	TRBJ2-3	CASSLRRSTQYF
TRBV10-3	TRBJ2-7	CAISESRRGEEQYF
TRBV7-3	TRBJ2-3	CASNQGPPGLRGYNTQYF
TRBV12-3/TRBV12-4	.	CASSYGDSPPYEQYF
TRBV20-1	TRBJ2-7	CSAKTQYEQYF
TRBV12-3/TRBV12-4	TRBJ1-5	CASSLEGQGNQPQHF
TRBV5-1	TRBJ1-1	CASSPAVGINTEAFF